Listed here are 10 T cell receptor beta chains from one sample, sequenced in a study of T cells in Graves' hyperthyroidism and ophthalmopathy. Authors of the study amplified TCR beta CDR3 regions from RNA transcripts. HTBI primers were employed in a first-round RT-PCR of the TCR CDR3. In TCRdb, the multiplex PCR reads were re-called with MiXCR into one record per CDR3 protein. Among about 560,000 distinct CDR3 sequences listed, 15% to 18% were seen once. Sequencing used blood. These receptors were obtained from a woman in her twenties or thirties with Graves' hyperthyroidism.

V and J are TRBV5-4 and TRBJ1-6, with D uncertain. CDR3 length equals 13 residues. The V gene lost 6 bases and the J gene lost 5 bases, with 9 bases spanning the gap. In germline, CDR1 is SGHNT, CDR2 YYREEE (reference sequence). The CDR3 DNA sequence: TGTGCCAGCACCCCATTGGATAATTCACCCCTCCACTTT. Translation gives CASTPLDNSPLHF.

This clonotype turned up a few times. The V gene is TRBV12-3 or TRBV12-4, the J gene TRBJ1-6, with D perhaps TRBD1 (6 bases). There are 15 residues in the CDR3. Trimming took 3 bases from V and 2 from J, leaving 8 bases between them. CDR3 protein: CASSFGGPYNSPLHF. The CDR3 DNA sequence: TGTGCCAGCAGTTTCGGGGGGCCCTATAATTCACCCCTCCACTTT.

The chain joins TRBV27 to TRBJ2-7; D is perhaps TRBD1 (5 bases). Between the trimmed V and J ends, which lost 10 bases and 6 bases, there was a span of 16 bases. There are 12 residues in the CDR3. CDR1 and CDR2 (germline): MNHEY, SMNVEV (reference sequence). CDR3 protein: CATYDSVGEQYF. The DNA of the CDR3 is TGTGCCACCTACGACAGTGTAGGCGAGCAGTACTTC.

This clonotype has ten or more counts. This chain connects TRBV18 to TRBJ2-1; 8 bases map to TRBD2. The CDR3 runs 15 residues. Losses at the gene ends were 0 bases for V and 6 bases for J; bases not matched to a gene: 4. Germline V gene sequence: CDR1 KGHSH, CDR2 LQKENI. The CDR3 loop is CASSPPQRERNEQFF. CDR3 DNA sequence: TGTGCCAGCTCACCACCCCAGCGGGAGCGCAATGAGCAGTTCTTC.

This CDR3 is CASSLELSGGRANEQFF. The DNA for the CDR3 is TGTGCCAGCAGCTTAGAGTTGAGTGGCGGGAGGGCCAATGAGCAGTTCTTC. V and J are TRBV11-2 and TRBJ2-1; 9 bases agree with TRBD2. CDR3 size: 17 residues. Germline V gene sequence: CDR1 SGHAT, CDR2 FQNNGV. V lost 0 bases, J lost 6 bases, and 9 bases stayed unmatched.

This clonotype has at least ten counts. V gene TRBV20-1 combines with J gene TRBJ1-4, with D possibly TRBD1 on 6 matching bases. This CDR3 is 13 amino acids long. In germline, CDR1 is DFQATT, CDR2 SNEGSKA (reference sequence). V was shortened by 8 bases and J by 5 bases, with 15 bases between the two germline ends. The CDR3 protein is CSLREQGNEKLFF. The CDR3 DNA reads as TGCAGTCTACGCGAGCAGGGGAATGAAAAACTGTTTTTT.

The sample holds many counts of this clonotype. The CDR3 DNA follows: TGTGCCAGCAGTTTAGGACAGGACAGGCTCTACACCTTC. It is translated as CASSLGQDRLYTF. The rearrangement uses TRBV28 and TRBJ1-2; 7 nucleotides align to TRBD1. The CDR3 is 13 residues long. The germline CDR1 and CDR2 sequences are MDHEN and SYDVKM. Trimming removed 2 bases from V and 10 bases from J; junction bases left unmatched: 7.

This clonotype was seen a handful of times. The genes are TRBV7-9 and TRBJ2-7, with D tentatively TRBD1 (6 bases). V was shortened by 7 bases and J by 3 bases, with 16 bases between the two germline ends. Germline V lookup: CDR1 SEHNR, CDR2 FQNEAQ (reference sequence). This CDR3 contains 14 residues. In DNA form, the CDR3 reads TGTGCCAGCAACGGGGACAACCGATACTACGAGCAGTACTTC. Its protein is CASNGDNRYYEQYF. The full variable domain, completed using reference TRBV7-9 and TRBJ2-7, is DTGVSQNPRHKITKRGQNVTFRCDPISEHNRLYWYRQTLGQGPEFLTYFQNEAQLEKSRLLSDRFSAERPKGSFSTLEIQRTEQGDSAMYLCASNGDNRYYEQYFGPGTRLTVT.

Comments on this clonotype: This sequence may be a read error, since a much larger clone differs from it by one base. The V and J genes are TRBV5-1 and TRBJ2-2; D possibly corresponds to TRBD2 (6 bases). The CDR3 loop spans 15 amino acids. Germline CDR1 is SGHRS and CDR2 is YFSETQ. The CDR3 reads CASSLLATNTWELFF. For the CDR3, the DNA is TGCGCCAGCAGCTTACTAGCAACGAACACCTGGGAGCTGTTTTTT.

This clonotype was counted many times. The rearrangement uses TRBV3-1 and TRBJ1-5; a weak D match, TRBD1 (6 bases). With 4 bases removed from V and 4 bases from J, the gap between germline ends came to 14 bases. In germline, CDR1 is LGHDT, CDR2 YNNKEL (reference sequence). The CDR3 totals 15 residues. The CDR3 coding sequence is TGTGCCAGCAGCCCGACCCGGACAGAAAATCAGCCCCAGCATTTT. This encodes CASSPTRTENQPQHF.